The table lists the clone carrying this TCR beta chain with a few counts. Generated by immunoSEQ multiplex PCR, the TCRdb table keeps only in-frame clones and is missing some. In the table there are roughly 250,000 clones, about 86% of which are singletons. This sample is drawn from a study of blood T cell repertoires in COVID-19. CDR3 length: 15 residues. V was pared by 4 bases and J by 4 bases, with 8 bases of the junction left unmatched. The germline V gene encodes CDR1 SGHNT and CDR2 YYREEE (reference sequence). The chain uses TRBV5-4 and TRBJ2-1; TRBD1 matches at 7 bases. This sequence originates from a person aged 70 to 85 with COVID-19, enrolled during active disease. The sequenced sample was peripheral blood. The CDR3 protein is CASSQGTVKYNEQFF. The CDR3 DNA sequence: TGTGCCAGCAGCCAGGGGACAGTCAAATACAATGAGCAGTTCTTC.